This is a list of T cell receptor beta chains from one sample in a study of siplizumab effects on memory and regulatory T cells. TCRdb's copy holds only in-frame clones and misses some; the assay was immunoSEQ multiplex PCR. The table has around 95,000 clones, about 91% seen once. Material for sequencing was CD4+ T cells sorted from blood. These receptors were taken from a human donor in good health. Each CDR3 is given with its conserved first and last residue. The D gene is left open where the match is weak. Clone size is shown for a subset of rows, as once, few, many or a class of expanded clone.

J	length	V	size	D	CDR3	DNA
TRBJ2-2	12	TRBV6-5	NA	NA	CASKQYTGELFF	TGTGCCAGCAAACAGTACACCGGGGAGCTGTTTTTT
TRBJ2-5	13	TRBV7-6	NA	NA	CASSPTRLETQYF	TGTGCCAGCAGCCCGACACGGTTAGAGACCCAGTACTTC
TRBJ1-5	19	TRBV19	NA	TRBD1	CASSIVGDRGSYSNQPQHF	TGTGCCAGTAGTATAGTAGGAGACAGGGGATCTTATAGCAATCAGCCCCAGCATTTT
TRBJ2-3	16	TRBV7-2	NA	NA	CASSYFAEGGPDTQYF	TGTGCCAGCAGCTACTTCGCGGAGGGGGGGCCGGATACGCAGTATTTT
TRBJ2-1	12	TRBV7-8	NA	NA	CASSGTWSEQFF	TGTGCCAGCAGCGGGACTTGGAGTGAGCAGTTCTTC
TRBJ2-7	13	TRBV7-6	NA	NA	CASSLAEGGEQYF	TGTGCCAGCAGCTTAGCAGAGGGGGGCGAGCAGTACTTC
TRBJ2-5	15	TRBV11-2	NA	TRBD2	CASSLVLAGEETQYF	TGTGCCAGCAGCTTAGTTCTAGCGGGGGAAGAGACCCAGTACTTC
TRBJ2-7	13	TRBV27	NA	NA	CASSPLGVYEQYF	TGTGCCAGCAGTCCTCTAGGGGTCTACGAGCAGTACTTC
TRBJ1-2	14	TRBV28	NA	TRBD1	CASTPGEGAGGYTF	TGTGCCAGCACCCCGGGGGAGGGGGCCGGGGGCTACACCTTC
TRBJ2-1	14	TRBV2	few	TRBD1	CASSYRTGVFEQFF	TGTGCCAGCAGCTATAGGACAGGGGTGTTTGAGCAGTTCTTC
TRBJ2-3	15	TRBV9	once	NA	CASSVGRASTDTQYF	TGTGCCAGCAGCGTAGGCAGAGCTAGCACAGATACGCAGTATTTT
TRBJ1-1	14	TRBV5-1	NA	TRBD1	CASSPGQGKTEAFF	TGCGCCAGCAGCCCGGGACAGGGGAAGACTGAAGCTTTCTTT
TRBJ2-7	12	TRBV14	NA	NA	CASSQTRYEQYF	TGTGCCAGCAGCCAAACGAGGTACGAGCAGTACTTC
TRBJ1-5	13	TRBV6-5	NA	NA	CASSYSVHQPQHF	TGTGCCAGCAGTTACTCGGTACATCAGCCCCAGCATTTT
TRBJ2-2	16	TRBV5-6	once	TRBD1	CASSSGTGGHGGELFF	TGTGCCAGCAGCTCCGGGACAGGGGGCCATGGCGGGGAGCTGTTTTTT
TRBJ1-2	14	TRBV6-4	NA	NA	CASSGRASPGGYTF	TGTGCCAGCAGTGGCAGGGCGAGTCCGGGCGGCTACACCTTC
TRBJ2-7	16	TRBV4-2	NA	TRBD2	CASSPKTSGGSYEQYF	TGTGCCAGCAGCCCAAAGACTAGCGGGGGATCCTACGAGCAGTACTTC
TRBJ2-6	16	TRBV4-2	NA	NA	CASSQGSLSGANVLTF	TGTGCCAGCAGCCAGGGCAGTCTCTCTGGGGCCAACGTCCTGACTTTC
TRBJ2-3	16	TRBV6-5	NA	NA	CASSYAGGGFTDTQYF	TGTGCCAGCAGTTACGCAGGGGGGGGGTTCACAGATACGCAGTATTTT
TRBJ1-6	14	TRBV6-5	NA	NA	CASSPQGYNSPLHF	TGTGCCAGCAGTCCTCAAGGTTATAATTCACCCCTCCACTTT
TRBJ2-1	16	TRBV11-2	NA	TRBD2	CASSQLGTGGLDEQFF	TGTGCCAGCAGCCAGTTAGGAACGGGGGGGCTGGATGAGCAGTTCTTC
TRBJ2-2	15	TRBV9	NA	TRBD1	CASSGTGANTGELFF	TGTGCCAGCAGCGGCACAGGGGCGAACACCGGGGAGCTGTTTTTT
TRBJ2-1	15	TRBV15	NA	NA	CATSRTGTAYNEQFF	TGTGCCACCAGCAGAACCGGGACCGCTTACAATGAGCAGTTCTTC
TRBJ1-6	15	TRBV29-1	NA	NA	CSVGEKGVLNSPLHF	TGCAGCGTTGGGGAGAAAGGGGTCCTTAATTCACCCCTCCACTTT
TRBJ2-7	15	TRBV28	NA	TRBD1	CASSLWDRGPYEQYF	TGTGCCAGCAGTTTATGGGACAGGGGTCCCTACGAGCAGTACTTC
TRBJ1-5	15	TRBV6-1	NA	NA	CASSLQVFGNQPQHF	TGTGCCAGCAGTTTACAGGTATTCGGGAATCAGCCCCAGCATTTT
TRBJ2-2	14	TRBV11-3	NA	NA	CASSLARNTGELFF	TGTGCCAGCAGCTTGGCGAGGAACACCGGGGAGCTGTTTTTT
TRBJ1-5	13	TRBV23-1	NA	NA	CASSHGERGPKHF	TGCGCCAGCAGCCACGGCGAACGGGGTCCAAAGCATTTT
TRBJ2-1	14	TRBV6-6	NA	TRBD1	CASSAGGNHNEQFF	TGTGCCAGCAGCGCAGGGGGCAATCACAATGAGCAGTTCTTC
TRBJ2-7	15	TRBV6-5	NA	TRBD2	CASSYSTSGTYEQYF	TGTGCCAGCAGTTACTCAACTAGCGGGACCTACGAGCAGTACTTC
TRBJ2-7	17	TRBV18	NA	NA	CASSPTLRDGISYEQYF	TGTGCCAGCTCACCGACCCTCCGGGACGGTATCTCCTACGAGCAGTACTTC
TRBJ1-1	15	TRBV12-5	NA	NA	CASGSGTGLDTEAFF	TGTGCTAGTGGTTCGGGTACAGGGTTGGACACTGAAGCTTTCTTT
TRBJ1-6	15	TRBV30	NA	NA	CAWSVLGGLNSPLHF	TGTGCCTGGAGTGTACTGGGGGGCCTCAATTCACCCCTCCACTTT
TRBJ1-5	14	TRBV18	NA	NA	CASSPADSNQPQHF	TGTGCCAGCTCACCTGCGGATAGCAATCAGCCCCAGCATTTT
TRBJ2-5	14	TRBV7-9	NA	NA	CASSPVGGLETQYF	TGTGCCAGCAGCCCAGTGGGTGGGCTAGAGACCCAGTACTTC
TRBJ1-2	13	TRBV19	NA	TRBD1	CASSMDRNYGYTF	TGTGCCAGTAGTATGGACAGGAACTATGGCTACACCTTC
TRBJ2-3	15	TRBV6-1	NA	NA	CASSEADLREDTQYF	TGTGCCAGCAGTGAAGCAGACCTTAGGGAAGATACGCAGTATTTT
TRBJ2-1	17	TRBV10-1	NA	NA	CAISPILAESSYNEQFF	TGCGCCATTTCACCCATATTAGCCGAAAGCTCCTACAATGAGCAGTTCTTC
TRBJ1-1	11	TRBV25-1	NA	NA	CASHPLTEAFF	TGTGCCAGCCACCCGCTCACTGAAGCTTTCTTT
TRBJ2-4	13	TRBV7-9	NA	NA	CASSLAGGNIQYF	TGTGCCAGCAGCTTAGCTGGTGGGAACATTCAGTACTTC
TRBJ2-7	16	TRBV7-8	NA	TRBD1	CASSLAGWTGTYEQYF	TGTGCCAGCAGCTTAGCGGGGTGGACAGGGACCTACGAGCAGTACTTC
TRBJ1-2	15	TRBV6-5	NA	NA	CASSYSRGWSYGYTF	TGTGCCAGCAGTTACTCCCGAGGGTGGTCGTATGGCTACACCTTC
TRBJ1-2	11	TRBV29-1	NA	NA	CSANEGYGYTF	TGCAGCGCGAACGAGGGGTATGGCTACACCTTC
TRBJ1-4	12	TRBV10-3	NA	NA	CAISESVEKLFF	TGTGCCATCAGTGAGTCTGTGGAAAAACTGTTTTTT
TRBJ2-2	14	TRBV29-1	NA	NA	CSVGGSTNTGELFF	TGCAGCGTTGGGGGCAGCACGAACACCGGGGAGCTGTTTTTT
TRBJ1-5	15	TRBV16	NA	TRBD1	CASSQSRTGNQPQHF	TGTGCCAGCAGCCAATCGAGGACAGGGAATCAGCCCCAGCATTTT
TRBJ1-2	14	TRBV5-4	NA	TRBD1	CASSPTGQVYGYTF	TGTGCCAGCAGCCCTACCGGACAGGTCTATGGCTACACCTTC
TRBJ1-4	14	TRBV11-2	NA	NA	CASSSQGVGEKLFF	TGTGCCAGCAGCTCTCAAGGGGTTGGTGAAAAACTGTTTTTT
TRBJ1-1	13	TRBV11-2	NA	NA	CASSLARNTEAFF	TGTGCCAGCAGCTTAGCCAGGAACACTGAAGCTTTCTTT
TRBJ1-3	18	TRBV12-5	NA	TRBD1	CASGLGLDRGQSGNTIYF	TGTGCTAGTGGTTTGGGACTAGACAGGGGGCAGTCTGGAAACACCATATATTTT
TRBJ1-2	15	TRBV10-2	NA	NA	CASSGPAGDNYGYTF	TGCGCCAGCAGTGGGCCCGCAGGGGACAACTATGGCTACACCTTC
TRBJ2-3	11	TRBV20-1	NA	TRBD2	CSALLADTQYF	TGCAGTGCCTTACTAGCGGATACGCAGTATTTT
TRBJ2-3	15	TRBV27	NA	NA	CASSFRGSRTDTQYF	TGTGCCAGCAGTTTTCGCGGCAGTCGCACAGATACGCAGTATTTT
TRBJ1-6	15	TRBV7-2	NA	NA	CASSSEGSASSPLHF	TGTGCCAGCAGCTCCGAAGGGAGTGCGAGCTCACCCCTCCACTTT
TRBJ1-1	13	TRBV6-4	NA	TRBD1	CASSRDRATEAFF	TGTGCCAGCAGCCGGGACAGGGCGACTGAAGCTTTCTTT
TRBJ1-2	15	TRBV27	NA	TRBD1	CASSWTGGGRNGYTF	TGTGCCAGCAGTTGGACAGGGGGCGGTAGGAATGGCTACACCTTC
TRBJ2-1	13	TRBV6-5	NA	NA	CASSYDGYNEQFF	TGTGCCAGCAGTTACGACGGTTACAATGAGCAGTTCTTC
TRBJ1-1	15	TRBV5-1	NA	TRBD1	CASSTWTGPNTEAFF	TGCGCCAGCAGCACATGGACAGGGCCGAACACTGAAGCTTTCTTT
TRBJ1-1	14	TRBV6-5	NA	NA	CASRAGTANTEAFF	TGTGCCAGCAGGGCCGGGACGGCAAACACTGAAGCTTTCTTT